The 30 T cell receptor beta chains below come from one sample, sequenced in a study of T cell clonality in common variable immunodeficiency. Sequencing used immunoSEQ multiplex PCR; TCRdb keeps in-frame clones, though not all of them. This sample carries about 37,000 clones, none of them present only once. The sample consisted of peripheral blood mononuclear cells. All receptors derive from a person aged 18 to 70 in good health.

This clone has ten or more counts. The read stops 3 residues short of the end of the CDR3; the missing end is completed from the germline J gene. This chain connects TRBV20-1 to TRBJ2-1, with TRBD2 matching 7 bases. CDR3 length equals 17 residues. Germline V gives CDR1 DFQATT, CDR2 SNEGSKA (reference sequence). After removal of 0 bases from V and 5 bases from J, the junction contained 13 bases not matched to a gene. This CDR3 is CSARDHIAGISNNEQFF. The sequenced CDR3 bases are TGCAGTGCTAGAGACCACATAGCGGGCATATCGAACAATGAG.

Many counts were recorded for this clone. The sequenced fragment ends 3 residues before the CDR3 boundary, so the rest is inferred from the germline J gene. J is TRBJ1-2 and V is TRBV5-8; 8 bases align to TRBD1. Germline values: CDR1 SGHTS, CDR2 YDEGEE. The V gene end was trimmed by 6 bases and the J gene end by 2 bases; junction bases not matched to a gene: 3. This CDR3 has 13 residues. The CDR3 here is CASTWTGNYGYTF. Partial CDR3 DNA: TGTGCCAGCACCTGGACAGGGAACTATGGC.

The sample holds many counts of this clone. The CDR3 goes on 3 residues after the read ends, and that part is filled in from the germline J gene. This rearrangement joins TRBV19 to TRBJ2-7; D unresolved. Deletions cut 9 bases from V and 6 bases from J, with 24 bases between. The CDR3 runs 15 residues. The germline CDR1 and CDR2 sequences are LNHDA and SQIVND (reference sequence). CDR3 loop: CASGPIGSSVGEQYF. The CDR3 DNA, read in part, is TGTGCCAGCGGCCCAATAGGGTCGTCTGTGGGCGAG.

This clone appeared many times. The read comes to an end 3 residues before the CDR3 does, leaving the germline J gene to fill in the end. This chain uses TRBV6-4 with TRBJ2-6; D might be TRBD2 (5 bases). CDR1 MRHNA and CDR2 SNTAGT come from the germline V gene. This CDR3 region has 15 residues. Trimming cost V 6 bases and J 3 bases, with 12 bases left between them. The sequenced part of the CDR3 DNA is TGTGCCAGCAGCCCTGGTGCGGGTGGGGCCAACGTC. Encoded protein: CASSPGAGGANV. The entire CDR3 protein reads CASSPGAGGANVLTF.

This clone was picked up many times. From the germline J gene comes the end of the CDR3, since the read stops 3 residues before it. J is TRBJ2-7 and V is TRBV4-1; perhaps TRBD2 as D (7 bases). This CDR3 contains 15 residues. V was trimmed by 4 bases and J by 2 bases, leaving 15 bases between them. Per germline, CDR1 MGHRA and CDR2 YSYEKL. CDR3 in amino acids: CASSRDGGQAYEQYF. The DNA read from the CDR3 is TGCGCCAGCAGCCGGGACGGGGGGCAAGCCTACGAG.

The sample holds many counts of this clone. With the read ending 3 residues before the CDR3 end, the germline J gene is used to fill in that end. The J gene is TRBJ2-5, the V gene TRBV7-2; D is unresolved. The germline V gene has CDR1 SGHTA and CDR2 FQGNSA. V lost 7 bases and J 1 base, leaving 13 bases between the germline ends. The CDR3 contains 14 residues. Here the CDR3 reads CASTSFVSQETQYF. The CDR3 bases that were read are TGTGCCAGCACCTCGTTCGTCAGCCAAGAGACC.

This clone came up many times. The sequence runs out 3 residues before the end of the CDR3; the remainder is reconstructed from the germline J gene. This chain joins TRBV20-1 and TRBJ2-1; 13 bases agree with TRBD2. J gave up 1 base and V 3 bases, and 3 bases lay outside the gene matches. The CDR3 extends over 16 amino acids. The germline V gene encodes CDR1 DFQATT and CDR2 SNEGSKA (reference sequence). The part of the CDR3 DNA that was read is TGCAGTGCTAGCGGACTAGCGGGGGTTTCCTACAATGAG. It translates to CSASGLAGVSYNE. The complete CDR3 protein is CSASGLAGVSYNEQFF.

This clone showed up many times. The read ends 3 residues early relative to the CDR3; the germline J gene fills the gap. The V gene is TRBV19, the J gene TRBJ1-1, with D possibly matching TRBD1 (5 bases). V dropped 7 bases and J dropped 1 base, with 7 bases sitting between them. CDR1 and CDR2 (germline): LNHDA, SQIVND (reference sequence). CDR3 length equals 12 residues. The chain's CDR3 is CASTRGNTEAFF. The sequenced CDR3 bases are TGTGCCAGTACAAGGGGGAACACTGAA. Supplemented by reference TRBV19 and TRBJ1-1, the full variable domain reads DGGITQSPKYLFRKEGQNVTLSCEQNLNHDAMYWYRQDPGQGLRLIYYSQIVNDFQKGDIAEGYSVSREKKESFPLTVTSAQKNPTAFYLCASTRGNTEAFFGQGTRLTVV.

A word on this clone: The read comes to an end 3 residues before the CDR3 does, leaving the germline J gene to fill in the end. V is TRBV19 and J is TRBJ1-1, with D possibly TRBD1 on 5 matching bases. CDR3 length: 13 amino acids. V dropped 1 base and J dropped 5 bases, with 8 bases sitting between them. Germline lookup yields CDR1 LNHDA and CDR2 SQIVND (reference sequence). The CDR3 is CASSIGAGTEAFF. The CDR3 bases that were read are TGTGCCAGTAGTATAGGGGCAGGGACTGAA.

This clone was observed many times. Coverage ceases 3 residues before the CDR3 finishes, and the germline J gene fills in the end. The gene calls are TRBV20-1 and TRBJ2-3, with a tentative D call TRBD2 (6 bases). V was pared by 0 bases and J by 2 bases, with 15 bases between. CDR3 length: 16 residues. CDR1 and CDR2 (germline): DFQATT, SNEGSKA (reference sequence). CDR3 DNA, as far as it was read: TGCAGTGCTAGAGATCGGGGGACTTCCTACACAGATACG. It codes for CSARDRGTSYTDT. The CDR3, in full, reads CSARDRGTSYTDTQYF.

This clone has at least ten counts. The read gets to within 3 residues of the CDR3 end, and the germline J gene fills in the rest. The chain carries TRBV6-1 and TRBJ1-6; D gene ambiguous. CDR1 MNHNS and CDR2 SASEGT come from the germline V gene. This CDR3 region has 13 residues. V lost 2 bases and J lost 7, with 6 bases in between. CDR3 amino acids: CASSEWANSPLHF. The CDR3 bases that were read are TGTGCCAGCAGTGAATGGGCCAATTCACCC.

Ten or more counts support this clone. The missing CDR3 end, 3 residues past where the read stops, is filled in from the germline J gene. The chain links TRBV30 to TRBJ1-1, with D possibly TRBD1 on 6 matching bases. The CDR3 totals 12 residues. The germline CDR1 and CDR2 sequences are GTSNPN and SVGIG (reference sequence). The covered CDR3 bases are TGTTCGGGGAACAGGGATGACACTGAA. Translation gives CSGNRDDTE. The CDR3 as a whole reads CSGNRDDTEAFF.

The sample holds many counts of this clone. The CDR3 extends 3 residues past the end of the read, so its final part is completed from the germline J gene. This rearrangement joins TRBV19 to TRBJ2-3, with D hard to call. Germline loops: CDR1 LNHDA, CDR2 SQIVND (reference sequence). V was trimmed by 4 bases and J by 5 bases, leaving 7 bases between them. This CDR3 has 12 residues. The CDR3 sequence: CASSREGDTQYF. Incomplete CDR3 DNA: TGTGCCAGTAGTAGAGAAGGAGATACG.

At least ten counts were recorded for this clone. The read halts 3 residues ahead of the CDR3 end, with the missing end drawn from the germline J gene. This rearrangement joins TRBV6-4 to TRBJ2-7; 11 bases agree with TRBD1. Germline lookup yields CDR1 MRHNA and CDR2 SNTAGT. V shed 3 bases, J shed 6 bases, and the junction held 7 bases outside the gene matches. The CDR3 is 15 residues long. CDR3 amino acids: CASSEGSGTGGEQYF. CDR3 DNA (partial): TGTGCCAGCAGTGAAGGTAGCGGGACAGGGGGCGAG.

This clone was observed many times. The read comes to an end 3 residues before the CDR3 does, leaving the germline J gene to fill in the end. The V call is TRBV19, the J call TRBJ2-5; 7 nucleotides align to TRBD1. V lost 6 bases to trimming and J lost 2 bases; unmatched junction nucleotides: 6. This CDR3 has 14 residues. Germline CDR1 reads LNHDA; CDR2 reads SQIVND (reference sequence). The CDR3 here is CASRVTGWQETQYF. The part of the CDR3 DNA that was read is TGTGCCAGTAGGGTGACAGGGTGGCAAGAGACC.

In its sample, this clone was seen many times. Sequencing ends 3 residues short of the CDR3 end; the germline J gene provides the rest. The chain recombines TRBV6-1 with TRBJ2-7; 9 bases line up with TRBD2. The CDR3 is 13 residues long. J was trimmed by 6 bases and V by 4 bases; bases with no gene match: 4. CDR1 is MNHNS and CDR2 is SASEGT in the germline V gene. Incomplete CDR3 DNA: TGTGCCAGCAGTGGGCGGGGGGGCGGCGAG. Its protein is CASSGRGGGE. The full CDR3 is CASSGRGGGEQYF.

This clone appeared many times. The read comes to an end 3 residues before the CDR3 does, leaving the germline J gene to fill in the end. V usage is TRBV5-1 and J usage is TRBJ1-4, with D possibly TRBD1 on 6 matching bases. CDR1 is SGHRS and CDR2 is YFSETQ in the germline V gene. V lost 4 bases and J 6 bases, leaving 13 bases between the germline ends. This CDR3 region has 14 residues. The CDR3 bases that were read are TGCGCCAGCAGCCCCACAACAGGGTATGAAAAA. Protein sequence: CASSPTTGYEK. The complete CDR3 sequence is CASSPTTGYEKLFF.

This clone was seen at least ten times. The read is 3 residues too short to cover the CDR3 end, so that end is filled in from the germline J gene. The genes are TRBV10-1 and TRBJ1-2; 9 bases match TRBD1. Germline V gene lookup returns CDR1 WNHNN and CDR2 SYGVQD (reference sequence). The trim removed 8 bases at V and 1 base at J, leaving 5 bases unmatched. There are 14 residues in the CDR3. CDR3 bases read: TGCGCCAGCGGCGACAGGGGGAATAACTATGGC. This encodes CASGDRGNNYG. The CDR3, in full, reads CASGDRGNNYGYTF.

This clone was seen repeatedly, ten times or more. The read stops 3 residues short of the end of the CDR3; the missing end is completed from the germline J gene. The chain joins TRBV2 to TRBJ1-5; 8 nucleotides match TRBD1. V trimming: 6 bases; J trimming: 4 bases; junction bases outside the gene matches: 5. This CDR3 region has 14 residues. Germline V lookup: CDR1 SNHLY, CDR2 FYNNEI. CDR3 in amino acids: CASRQDRENQPQHF. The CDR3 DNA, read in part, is TGTGCCAGCAGGCAGGACAGGGAGAATCAGCCC.

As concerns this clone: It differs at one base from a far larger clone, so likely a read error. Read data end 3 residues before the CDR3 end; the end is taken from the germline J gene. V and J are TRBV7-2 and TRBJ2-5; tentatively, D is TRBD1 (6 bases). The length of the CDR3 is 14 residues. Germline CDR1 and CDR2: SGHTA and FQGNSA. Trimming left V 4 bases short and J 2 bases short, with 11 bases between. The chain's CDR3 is CASSSADRQETQYF. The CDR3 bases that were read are TGTGCCAGCAGCTCAGCCGACAGGCAAGAGACC.

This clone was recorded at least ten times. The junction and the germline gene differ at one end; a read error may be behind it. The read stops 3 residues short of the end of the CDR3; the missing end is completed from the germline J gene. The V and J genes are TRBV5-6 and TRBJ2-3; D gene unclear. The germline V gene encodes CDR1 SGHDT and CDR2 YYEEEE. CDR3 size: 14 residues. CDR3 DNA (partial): TGTGTCAGCAGCTTCTCTTTAACTGTTGATACG. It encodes CVSSFSLTVDT. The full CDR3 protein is CVSSFSLTVDTQYF.

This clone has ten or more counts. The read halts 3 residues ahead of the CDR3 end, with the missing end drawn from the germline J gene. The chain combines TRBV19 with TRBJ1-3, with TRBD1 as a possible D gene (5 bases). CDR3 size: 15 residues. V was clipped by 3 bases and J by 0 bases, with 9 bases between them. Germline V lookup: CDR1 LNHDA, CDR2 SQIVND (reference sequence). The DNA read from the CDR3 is TGTGCCAGTAGTATGAACAGGATCTCTGGAAACACC. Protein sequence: CASSMNRISGNT. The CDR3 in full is CASSMNRISGNTIYF.

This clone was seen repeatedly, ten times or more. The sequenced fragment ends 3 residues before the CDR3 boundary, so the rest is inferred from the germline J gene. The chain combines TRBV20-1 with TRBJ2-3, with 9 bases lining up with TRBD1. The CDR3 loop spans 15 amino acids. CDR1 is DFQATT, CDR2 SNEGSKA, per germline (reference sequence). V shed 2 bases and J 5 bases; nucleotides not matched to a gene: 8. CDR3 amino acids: CSARPRDREGDTQYF. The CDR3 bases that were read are TGCAGTGCTAGACCTCGGGACAGGGAGGGAGATACG.

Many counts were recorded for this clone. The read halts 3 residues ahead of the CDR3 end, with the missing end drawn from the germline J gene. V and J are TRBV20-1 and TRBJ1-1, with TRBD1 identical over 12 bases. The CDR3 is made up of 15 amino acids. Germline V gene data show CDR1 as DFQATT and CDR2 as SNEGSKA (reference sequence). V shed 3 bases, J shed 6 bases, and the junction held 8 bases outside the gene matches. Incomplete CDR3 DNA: TGCAGTGCTAGGGTGCCGGGACAGGGGGCGGCTGAA. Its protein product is CSARVPGQGAAE. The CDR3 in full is CSARVPGQGAAEAFF.

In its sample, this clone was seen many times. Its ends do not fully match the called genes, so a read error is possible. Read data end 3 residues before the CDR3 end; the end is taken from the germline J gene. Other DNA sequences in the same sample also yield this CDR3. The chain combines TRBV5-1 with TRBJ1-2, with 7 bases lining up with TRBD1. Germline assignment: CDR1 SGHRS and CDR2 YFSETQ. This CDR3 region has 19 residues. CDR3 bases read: TGTGCCAGCAGCTTAACCTTTAGAAGACGACCGGGACAGTACTATGGC. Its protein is CASSLTFRRRPGQYYG. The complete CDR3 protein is CASSLTFRRRPGQYYGYTF.

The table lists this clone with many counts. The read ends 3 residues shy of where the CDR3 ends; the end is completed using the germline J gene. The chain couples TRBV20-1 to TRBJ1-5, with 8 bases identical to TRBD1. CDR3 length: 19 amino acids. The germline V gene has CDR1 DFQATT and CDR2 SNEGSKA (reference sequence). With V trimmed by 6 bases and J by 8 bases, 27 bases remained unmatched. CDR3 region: CSALRAGTGLRWERKPQHF. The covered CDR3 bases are TGCAGTGCCCTTAGGGCCGGGACAGGCCTACGATGGGAGAGAAAGCCC.

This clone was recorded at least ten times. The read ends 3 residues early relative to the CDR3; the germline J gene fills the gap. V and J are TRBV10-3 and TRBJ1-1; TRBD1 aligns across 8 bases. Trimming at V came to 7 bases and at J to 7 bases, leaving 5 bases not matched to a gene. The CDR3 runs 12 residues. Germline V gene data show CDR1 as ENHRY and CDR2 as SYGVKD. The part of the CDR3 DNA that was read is TGTGCCATCAACAGGGGGAACGGTGAA. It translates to CAINRGNGE. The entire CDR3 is CAINRGNGEAFF.

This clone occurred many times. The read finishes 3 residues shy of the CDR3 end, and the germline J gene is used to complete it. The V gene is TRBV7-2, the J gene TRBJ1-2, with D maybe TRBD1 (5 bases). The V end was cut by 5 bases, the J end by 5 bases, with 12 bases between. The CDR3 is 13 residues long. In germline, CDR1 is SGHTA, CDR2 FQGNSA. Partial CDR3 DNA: TGTGCCAGCAGCGTATACAGGCGGTATGGC. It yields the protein CASSVYRRYG. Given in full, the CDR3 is CASSVYRRYGYTF.

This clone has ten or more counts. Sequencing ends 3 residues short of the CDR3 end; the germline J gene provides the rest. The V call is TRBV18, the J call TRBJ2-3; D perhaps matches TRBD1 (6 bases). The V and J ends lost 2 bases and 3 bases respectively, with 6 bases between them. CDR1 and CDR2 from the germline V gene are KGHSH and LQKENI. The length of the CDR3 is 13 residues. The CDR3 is CASSPGQTDTQYF. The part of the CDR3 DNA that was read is TGTGCCAGCTCACCAGGACAGACAGATACG.

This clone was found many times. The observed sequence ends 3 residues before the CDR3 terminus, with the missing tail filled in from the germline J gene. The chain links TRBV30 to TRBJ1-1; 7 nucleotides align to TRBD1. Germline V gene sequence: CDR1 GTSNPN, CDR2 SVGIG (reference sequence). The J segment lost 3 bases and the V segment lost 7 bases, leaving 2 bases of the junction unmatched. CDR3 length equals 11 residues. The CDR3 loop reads CAYRGYTEAFF. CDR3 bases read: TGTGCCTACAGGGGATACACTGAA.